Presented here are 8 T cell receptor beta chains from one specimen sequenced in a study of shared clonotypes between healthy human individuals. Libraries were prepared by immunoSEQ multiplex PCR; TCRdb keeps only in-frame clonotypes and omits some of them. Here the sample spans 1.6 million or so clones, approximately 96% being singletons. Sequenced: naive CD4+ T cells sorted from blood. Indicated subset: CD45RA+ positively selected. Receptors originate from a man under 40 in good health.

The V and J genes are TRBV5-1 and TRBJ2-1, with a tentative D call TRBD2 (6 bases). The CDR3 is made up of 16 amino acids. Germline assignment: CDR1 SGHRS and CDR2 YFSETQ. The V gene lost 0 bases and the J gene lost 2 bases, with 12 bases spanning the gap. CDR3 loop: CASSLAPGSPYNEQFF. The DNA of the CDR3 is TGCGCCAGCAGCTTGGCTCCCGGGAGCCCCTACAATGAGCAGTTCTTC.

This rearrangement joins TRBV5-1 to TRBJ2-5; D gene unclear. In germline, CDR1 is SGHRS, CDR2 YFSETQ. The CDR3 extends over 13 amino acids. Trimming left V 4 bases short and J 5 bases short, with 12 bases between. The chain's CDR3 is CASSVRGGETQYF. CDR3 nucleotide sequence: TGCGCCAGCAGCGTAAGAGGTGGCGAGACCCAGTACTTC.

The V and J genes are TRBV6-1 and TRBJ2-1, with D perhaps being TRBD1 or TRBD2 (6 bases each). Looked up from germline, CDR1 is MNHNS and CDR2 is SASEGT. The CDR3 has 12 residues. Trimming shortened V by 0 bases and J by 15 bases, and 12 bases separated the two germline ends. The CDR3 region is CASSEANREVFF. CDR3 coding DNA: TGTGCCAGCAGTGAAGCCAACAGGGAGGTGTTCTTC.

This chain links TRBV10-3 with TRBJ1-1; 7 bases are shared with TRBD1. The CDR3 has 13 amino acids. V trimming: 10 bases; J trimming: 3 bases; junction bases outside the gene matches: 8. Germline V gene lookup returns CDR1 ENHRY and CDR2 SYGVKD. CDR3 residues: CATCGQADTEAFF. Written as DNA, the CDR3 is TGTGCCACCTGCGGACAGGCTGACACTGAAGCTTTCTTT.

The chain couples TRBV10-1 to TRBJ2-2; D ambiguous. From germline, CDR1 is WNHNN and CDR2 SYGVQD (reference sequence). The CDR3 has 14 amino acids. Trimming removed 2 bases at V and 3 bases at J, with 7 bases between. This CDR3 is CASSEVQYTGELFF. CDR3 nucleotide sequence: TGCGCCAGCAGTGAGGTCCAATACACCGGGGAGCTGTTTTTT.

The genes are TRBV4-2 and TRBJ2-5, with D unresolved. CDR1 LGHNA and CDR2 YNFKEQ come from the germline V gene. The CDR3 is 13 amino acids. Trimming stripped 0 bases from V and 5 bases from J, with 7 bases between. The CDR3 nucleotides are TGTGCCAGCAGCCAAGAAGCGCTTGAGACCCAGTACTTC. Encoded protein: CASSQEALETQYF.

Comments on this clone: In the same sample, other DNA sequences code for this CDR3. The rearrangement joins TRBV2 to TRBJ2-1; D possibly matches TRBD1 or TRBD2 (5 bases each). CDR3 length: 15 residues. V dropped 2 bases and J dropped 3 bases, with 11 bases sitting between them. Germline V gene data show CDR1 as SNHLY and CDR2 as FYNNEI. The CDR3 reads CASSESGTLYNEQFF. The CDR3 coding sequence is TGTGCCAGCAGTGAATCGGGGACCCTCTACAATGAGCAGTTCTTC.

This chain joins TRBV27 and TRBJ2-7; 8 bases agree with TRBD2. Per the germline V gene, CDR1 is MNHEY and CDR2 is SMNVEV (reference sequence). V shed 4 bases and J 2 bases; nucleotides not matched to a gene: 4. The CDR3 runs 14 residues. DNA for the CDR3: TGTGCCAGCAGTTCGACTAGCGCGACCTACGAGCAGTACTTC. Translating it yields CASSSTSATYEQYF.